This T cell receptor beta chain was identified in a study of early stage breast cancer tumors. Study details: Most invasive tumors, about 75% of the 16, were ER+/PR+/HER2-. General study findings and limits: Compared with adjacent normal breast tissue, tumors showed roughly 2.4-fold greater T cell density and higher clonality.

Germline-derived CDR1 and CDR2 are SGHKS and YYEKEE (reference sequence). V shed 0 bases, J shed 6 bases, and the junction held 6 bases outside the gene matches. The CDR3 runs to 14 residues. Only in-frame clones appear in the TCRdb table, and some are missing; sequencing was by immunoSEQ multiplex PCR. The top ten clones hold about 3.6% of a sample with just over 70,000 clones, more than 60% of them seen once. With respect to this clone: Its cognate antigen is unknown.

Sequencing was done on a sample of blood. The receptor comes from a person in their sixties with breast cancer. The chain uses TRBV5-5 and TRBJ2-7, with 7 bases matching TRBD2. The DNA for the CDR3 is TGTGCCAGCAGCTTGGAAGGGAGGGTAGGCGAGCAGTACTTC. It codes for CASSLEGRVGEQYF.